Shown below are 8 T cell receptor beta chains from a single sample sequenced in a study of cytomegalovirus exposure and HLA in healthy donors. PCR employed 60 Vbeta and 13 Jbeta primers. Using immunoSEQ multiplex PCR, the repertoire was profiled, and TCRdb retains in-frame clones only, with some absent. The table lists 130,000 to 150,000 clones, 70% to 80% of them singletons. The sequencing sample was made of PBMCs. These TCRs come from a female donor in good health and CMV-seronegative.

This clone came up a few times. V and J are TRBV6-5 and TRBJ1-1; no clear D. Germline V gene sequence: CDR1 MNHEY, CDR2 SVGAGI. The CDR3 loop spans 13 amino acids. The V end lost 6 bases, the J end lost 5 bases, and 13 bases lay between the germline ends. The CDR3 DNA is TGTGCCAGCAGACCACTTCAGGCTACTGAAGCTTTCTTT. Translated: CASRPLQATEAFF.

The genes are TRBV5-6 and TRBJ2-7, with D perhaps TRBD2 (6 bases). The germline V gene encodes CDR1 SGHDT and CDR2 YYEEEE. V gave up 3 bases and J gave up 1 base, with 17 bases separating them. The length of the CDR3 is 16 residues. CDR3 residues: CASSWTTRPGSYEQYF. The CDR3 DNA reads TGTGCCAGCAGCTGGACGACTAGACCCGGGTCCTACGAGCAGTACTTC.

The chain is built from TRBV4-3 and TRBJ2-5; weak D call: TRBD2 (6 bases). With 2 bases removed from V and 4 bases from J, the gap between germline ends came to 17 bases. CDR3 length: 16 residues. Looked up from germline, CDR1 is LGHNA and CDR2 is YSLEER. CDR3 amino acids: CASSQPLSGAAETQYF. The CDR3 nucleotides are TGCGCCAGCAGCCAACCCCTCTCGGGAGCTGCAGAGACCCAGTACTTC.

The chain links TRBV2 to TRBJ1-4; D gene unclear. Germline V gene sequence: CDR1 SNHLY, CDR2 FYNNEI. The V and J ends lost 7 bases and 8 bases respectively, with 14 bases between them. There are 13 residues in the CDR3. The DNA for the CDR3 is TGTGCCAGCAACAAGGGTCGGGAGGAAAAACTGTTTTTT. Its translation is CASNKGREEKLFF.

This clone came up a few times. The V and J genes are TRBV7-2 and TRBJ1-2; the D is unclear. Per the germline V gene, CDR1 is SGHTA and CDR2 is FQGNSA. The V end lost 10 bases, the J end lost 4 bases, and 13 bases lay between the germline ends. The CDR3 extends over 12 amino acids. The CDR3 region is CATAAGGYGYTF. The CDR3 nucleotides are TGTGCCACCGCCGCAGGTGGCTATGGCTACACCTTC.

The chain carries TRBV29-1 and TRBJ2-3, with 9 bases matching TRBD1. The CDR3 extends over 14 amino acids. J lost 4 bases, V lost 3 bases, and 5 bases had no gene match. Germline V lookup: CDR1 SQVTM, CDR2 ANQGSEA. CDR3 protein: CSVDRDRVSDTQYF. The CDR3 nucleotides read TGCAGCGTTGATAGGGACAGGGTTTCAGATACGCAGTATTTT.

The gene calls are TRBV29-1 and TRBJ1-2, with 7 bases aligning to TRBD1. V lost 6 bases, J lost 8 bases, and 9 bases stayed unmatched. The germline V gene has CDR1 SQVTM and CDR2 ANQGSEA. The CDR3 extends over 12 amino acids. The chain's CDR3 is CSVDREIGGYTF. Written as DNA, the CDR3 is TGCAGCGTCGACAGGGAAATAGGAGGCTACACCTTC. Together with reference TRBV29-1 and TRBJ1-2, the CDR3 gives the full variable domain: SAVISQKPSRDICQRGTSLTIQCQVDSQVTMMFWYRQQPGQSLTLIATANQGSEATYESGFVIDKFPISRPNLTFSTLTVSNMSPEDSSIYLCSVDREIGGYTFGSGTRLTVV.

This clone has a handful of counts. The chain carries TRBV19 and TRBJ1-4; D may be TRBD1 (6 bases). The CDR3 consists of 12 residues. Trimming shortened V by 3 bases and J by 10 bases, and 9 bases separated the two germline ends. Germline CDR1 reads LNHDA; CDR2 reads SQIVND (reference sequence). CDR3 in amino acids: CASSMDSRKLFF. As DNA, the CDR3 is TGTGCCAGTAGTATGGACAGTCGAAAACTGTTTTTT.